This passage covers 3 T cell receptor beta chains from one sample sequenced in a study of response to subunit inactivated influenza vaccine. From the RT-PCR reads, TCRdb called clonotypes with MiXCR, one entry per CDR3 protein. The sample lists over 800,000 distinct CDR3 sequences, approximately 22% occurring once. The sample in question was PBMCs from blood, obtained roughly 5 days after vaccination. These receptors were taken from a man aged 50-59 years who received an inactivated influenza vaccine.

The table lists this clonotype with a few counts. The chain joins TRBV24-1 to TRBJ2-3; no reliable D call. The CDR3 is 11 amino acids. In germline, CDR1 is KGHDR, CDR2 SFDVKD. V lost 10 bases and J 5 bases, leaving 9 bases between the germline ends. The CDR3 loop reads CATEYGDTQYF. In DNA form, the CDR3 reads TGTGCCACGGAATATGGAGATACGCAGTATTTT.

The V call is TRBV4-3, the J call TRBJ1-2; the D gene is possibly TRBD1 (6 bases). There are 16 residues in the CDR3. V lost 0 bases, J lost 4 bases, and 15 bases lay in between. CDR1 is LGHNA, CDR2 YSLEER, per germline. CDR3 nucleotide sequence: TGCGCCAGCAGCCAAGATCGAGGGGGTGGGAGCTATGGCTACACCTTC. Translation gives CASSQDRGGGSYGYTF.

The genes are TRBV4-1 and TRBJ1-5; 11 nucleotides align to TRBD1. The germline CDR1 and CDR2 sequences are MGHRA and YSYEKL. CDR3 length equals 17 residues. V lost 1 base, J lost 5 bases, and 7 bases stayed unmatched. CDR3 in amino acids: CASSQGGQGARYQPQHF. The CDR3 region has the DNA TGCGCCAGCAGCCAAGGAGGACAGGGGGCGCGTTATCAGCCCCAGCATTTT.